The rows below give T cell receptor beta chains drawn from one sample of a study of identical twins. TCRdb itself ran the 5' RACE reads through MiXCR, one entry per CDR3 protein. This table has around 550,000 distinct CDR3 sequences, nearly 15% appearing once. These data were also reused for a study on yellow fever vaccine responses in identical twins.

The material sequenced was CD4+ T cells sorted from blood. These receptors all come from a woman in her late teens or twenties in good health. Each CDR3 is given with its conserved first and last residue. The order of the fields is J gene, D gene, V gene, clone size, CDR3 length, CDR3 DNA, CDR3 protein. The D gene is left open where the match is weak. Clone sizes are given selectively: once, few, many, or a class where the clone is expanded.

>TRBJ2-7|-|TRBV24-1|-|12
TGTGCCACCAGTGATCGGGGCTACGAGCAGTACTTC
CATSDRGYEQYF
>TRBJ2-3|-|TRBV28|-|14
TGTGCCAGCAGCCCGATGGATTGGGGGGATACGCAGTATTTT
CASSPMDWGDTQYF
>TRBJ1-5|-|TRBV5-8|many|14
TGTGCCAGCAGCTTGGTGGGCGGCAATCAGCCCCAGCATTTT
CASSLVGGNQPQHF
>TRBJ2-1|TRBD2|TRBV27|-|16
TGTGCCAGCAGTGACGGGACTAGCGGGAGGTACAATGAGCAGTTCTTC
CASSDGTSGRYNEQFF
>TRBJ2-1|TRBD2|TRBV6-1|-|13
TGTGCCAGCAGGGAACTAGCGGGGCATGAGCAGTTCTTC
CASRELAGHEQFF
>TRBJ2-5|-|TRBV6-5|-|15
TGTGCCAGCAGTTACTCTGGACGGTCCCAAGAGACCCAGTACTTC
CASSYSGRSQETQYF
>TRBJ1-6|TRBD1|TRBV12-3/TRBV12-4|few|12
TGTGCCAGCAGAGACAGGGCAATGGCCCTCCACTTT
CASRDRAMALHF
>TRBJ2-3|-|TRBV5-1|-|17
TGCGCCAGCAGCTTGGGGGGTTCGGGGAGCTCCACAGATACGCAGTATTTT
CASSLGGSGSSTDTQYF
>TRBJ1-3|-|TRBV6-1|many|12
TGTGCCAGCAGTTACGGTGGAAACACCATATATTTT
CASSYGGNTIYF
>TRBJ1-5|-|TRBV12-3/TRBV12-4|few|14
TGTGCCAGCAGCCCAGGGACGAGCAATCAGCCCCAGCATTTT
CASSPGTSNQPQHF
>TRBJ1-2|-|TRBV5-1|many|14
TGCGCCAGCAGCTTGCAGGGGAGGGACTATGGCTACACCTTC
CASSLQGRDYGYTF
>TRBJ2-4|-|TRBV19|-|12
TGTGCCATAGACATAGCCAAAAACATTCAGTACTTC
CAIDIAKNIQYF
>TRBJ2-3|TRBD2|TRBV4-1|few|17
TGCGCCAGCAGCTCCGCCGGGACTAGCGGCTACACAGATACGCAGTATTTT
CASSSAGTSGYTDTQYF
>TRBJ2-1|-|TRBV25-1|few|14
TGTGCCAGCAGTGGTAACTTGGTCTACAATGAGCAGTTCTTC
CASSGNLVYNEQFF
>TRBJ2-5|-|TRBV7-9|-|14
TGTGCCAGCACTCCTGGTGGTACTTTCGAGACCCAGTACTTC
CASTPGGTFETQYF
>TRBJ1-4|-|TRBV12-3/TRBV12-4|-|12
TGTGCCAGCGGGCCGACTAATGAAAAACTGTTTTTT
CASGPTNEKLFF
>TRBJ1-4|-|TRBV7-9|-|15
TGTGCCAGCAGCTCCACAGGGTTCACTAATGAAAAACTGTTTTTT
CASSSTGFTNEKLFF
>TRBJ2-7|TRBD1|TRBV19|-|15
TGTGCCAGTAGTCTACAGGGGGTAGGGTTCTACGAGCAGTACTTC
CASSLQGVGFYEQYF
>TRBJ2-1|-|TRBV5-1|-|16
TGCGCCAGCAGCTTGGGTAGGGGGGCCTCCTACAATGAGCAGTTCTTC
CASSLGRGASYNEQFF
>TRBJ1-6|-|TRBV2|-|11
TGTGCCAGCAGTGCGGGGGTTCCCCTCCACTTT
CASSAGVPLHF
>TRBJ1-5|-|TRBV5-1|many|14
TGCGCCAGCAGCTTGGGAGGGGCGGATCAGCCCCAGCATTTT
CASSLGGADQPQHF
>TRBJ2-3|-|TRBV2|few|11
TGTGCCAGAGAACTAGGCAGTACGCAGTATTTT
CARELGSTQYF
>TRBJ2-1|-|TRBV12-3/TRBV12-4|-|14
TGTGCCAGCAGATACAGGGAATCTGGCAATGAGCAGTTCTTC
CASRYRESGNEQFF
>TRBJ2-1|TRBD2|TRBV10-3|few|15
TGTGCCATCAGTGAGTCGGGACTAGCTAGGAATGAGCAGTTCTTC
CAISESGLARNEQFF